This TCR delta chain originates from a study of gamma-delta T cells after stem cell transplantation. CDR1 is TSWWSYY, CDR2 QGS, per germline. The length of the CDR3 is 17 residues. V shed 2 bases, J shed 10 bases, and the junction held 17 bases outside the gene matches. TCRdb fed the RT-PCR reads into CATT to redo clone calling. The data contain more than 1,100 delta-chain clones, under 2.5% of them singletons. This clone came up a few times. The chain joins TRDV1 to TRDJ1, with 9 nucleotides matching TRDD3. The receptor was isolated from a human donor. It is not recorded whose cells these are; they may come from a transplant donor. Sequenced sample: gamma-delta T cells. CDR3: CALGEILPFGDTRRLIF. The CDR3 bases are TGTGCTCTTGGGGAAATCCTACCGTTCGGGGATACGCGAAGACTCATCTTT.